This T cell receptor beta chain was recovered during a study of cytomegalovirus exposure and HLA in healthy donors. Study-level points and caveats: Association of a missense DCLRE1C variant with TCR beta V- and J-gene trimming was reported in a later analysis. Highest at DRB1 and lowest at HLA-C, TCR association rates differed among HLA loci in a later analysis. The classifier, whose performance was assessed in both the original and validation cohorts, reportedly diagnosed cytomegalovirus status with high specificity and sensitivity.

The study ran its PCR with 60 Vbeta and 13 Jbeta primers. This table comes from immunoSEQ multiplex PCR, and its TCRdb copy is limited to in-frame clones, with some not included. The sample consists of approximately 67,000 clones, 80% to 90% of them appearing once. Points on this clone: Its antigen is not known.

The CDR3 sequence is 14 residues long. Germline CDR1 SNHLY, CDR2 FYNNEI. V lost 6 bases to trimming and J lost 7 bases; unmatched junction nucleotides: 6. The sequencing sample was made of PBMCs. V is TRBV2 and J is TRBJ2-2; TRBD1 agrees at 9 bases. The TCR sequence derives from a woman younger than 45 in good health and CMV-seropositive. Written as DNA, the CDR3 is TGTGCCAGCAGGTGGACAGGGGCTTACGGGGAGCTGTTTTTT. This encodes CASRWTGAYGELFF.